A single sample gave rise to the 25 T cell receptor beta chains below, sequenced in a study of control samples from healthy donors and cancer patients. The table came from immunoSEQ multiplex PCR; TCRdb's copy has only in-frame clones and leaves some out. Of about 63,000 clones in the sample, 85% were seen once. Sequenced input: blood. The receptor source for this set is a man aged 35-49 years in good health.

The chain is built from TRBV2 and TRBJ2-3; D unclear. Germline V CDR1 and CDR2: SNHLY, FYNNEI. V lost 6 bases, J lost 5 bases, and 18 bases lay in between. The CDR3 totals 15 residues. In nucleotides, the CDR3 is TGTGCCAGCAGGTCGAGACCCGGCGCCGGAGATACGCAGTATTTT. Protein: CASRSRPGAGDTQYF.

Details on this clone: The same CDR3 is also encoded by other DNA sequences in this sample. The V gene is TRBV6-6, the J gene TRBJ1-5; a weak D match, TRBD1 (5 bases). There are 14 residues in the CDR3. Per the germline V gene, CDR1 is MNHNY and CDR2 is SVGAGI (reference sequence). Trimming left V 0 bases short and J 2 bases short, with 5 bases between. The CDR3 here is CASSYSGGNQPQHF. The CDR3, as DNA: TGTGCCAGCAGTTACTCAGGGGGCAATCAGCCCCAGCATTTT.

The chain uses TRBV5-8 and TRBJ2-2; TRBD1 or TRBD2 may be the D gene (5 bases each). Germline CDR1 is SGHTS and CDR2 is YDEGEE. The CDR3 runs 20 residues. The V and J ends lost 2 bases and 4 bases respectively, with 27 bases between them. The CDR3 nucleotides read TGTGCCAGCAGCTTCCGGGAATTCATACCTTCAGGGACCCCCACCGGGGAGCTGTTTTTT. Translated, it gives CASSFREFIPSGTPTGELFF.

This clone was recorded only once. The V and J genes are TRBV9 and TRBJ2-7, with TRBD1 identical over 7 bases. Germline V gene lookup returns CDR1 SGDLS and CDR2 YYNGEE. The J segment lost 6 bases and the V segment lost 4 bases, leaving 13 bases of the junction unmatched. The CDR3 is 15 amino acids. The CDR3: CASSTHPGQRLEQYF. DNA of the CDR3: TGTGCCAGCAGCACTCACCCGGGACAGAGACTCGAGCAGTACTTC.

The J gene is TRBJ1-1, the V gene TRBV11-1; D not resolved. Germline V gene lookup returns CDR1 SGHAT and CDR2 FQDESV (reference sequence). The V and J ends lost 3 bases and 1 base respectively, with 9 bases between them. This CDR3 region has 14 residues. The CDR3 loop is CASSFVGPNTEAFF. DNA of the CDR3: TGTGCCAGCAGCTTTGTGGGTCCGAACACTGAAGCTTTCTTT.

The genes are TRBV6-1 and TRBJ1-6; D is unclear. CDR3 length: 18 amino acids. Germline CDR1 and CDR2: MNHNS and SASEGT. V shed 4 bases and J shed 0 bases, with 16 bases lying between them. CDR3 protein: CASSGTPGSLSYNSPLHF. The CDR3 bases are TGTGCCAGCAGTGGGACCCCTGGCTCCCTCTCCTATAATTCACCCCTCCACTTT.

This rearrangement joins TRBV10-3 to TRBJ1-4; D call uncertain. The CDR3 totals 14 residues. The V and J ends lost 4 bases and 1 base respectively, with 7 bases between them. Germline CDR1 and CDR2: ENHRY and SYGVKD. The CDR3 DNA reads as TGTGCCATCAGTGCGGGGATAACTAATGAAAAACTGTTTTTT. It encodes CAISAGITNEKLFF.

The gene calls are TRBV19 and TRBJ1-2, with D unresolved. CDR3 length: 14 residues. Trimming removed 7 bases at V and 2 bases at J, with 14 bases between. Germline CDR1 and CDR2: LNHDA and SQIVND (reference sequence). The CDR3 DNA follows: TGTGCCAGTACCCGCTCCCGGGGAAACTATGGCTACACCTTC. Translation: CASTRSRGNYGYTF. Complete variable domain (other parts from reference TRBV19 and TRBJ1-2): DGGITQSPKYLFRKEGQNVTLSCEQNLNHDAMYWYRQDPGQGLRLIYYSQIVNDFQKGDIAEGYSVSREKKESFPLTVTSAQKNPTAFYLCASTRSRGNYGYTFGSGTRLTVV.

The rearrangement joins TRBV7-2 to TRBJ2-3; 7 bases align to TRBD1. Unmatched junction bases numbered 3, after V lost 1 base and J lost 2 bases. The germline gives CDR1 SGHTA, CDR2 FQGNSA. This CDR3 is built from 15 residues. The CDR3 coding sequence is TGTGCCAGCAGCTTAGGAGGGGGCCTCACAGATACGCAGTATTTT. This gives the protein CASSLGGGLTDTQYF.

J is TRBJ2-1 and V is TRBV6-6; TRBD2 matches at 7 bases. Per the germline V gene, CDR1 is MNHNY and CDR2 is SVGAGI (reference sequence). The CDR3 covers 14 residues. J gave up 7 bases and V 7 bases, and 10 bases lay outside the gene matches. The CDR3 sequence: CASTPTSGVNEQFF. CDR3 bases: TGTGCCAGCACCCCTACCAGCGGGGTAAATGAGCAGTTCTTC.

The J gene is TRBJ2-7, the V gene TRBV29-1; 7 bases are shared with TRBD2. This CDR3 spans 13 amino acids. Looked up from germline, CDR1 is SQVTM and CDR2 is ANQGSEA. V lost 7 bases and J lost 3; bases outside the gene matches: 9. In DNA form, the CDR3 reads TGCAGCGCCGCTGTGGGGGGGAGCTACGAGCAGTACTTC. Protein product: CSAAVGGSYEQYF.

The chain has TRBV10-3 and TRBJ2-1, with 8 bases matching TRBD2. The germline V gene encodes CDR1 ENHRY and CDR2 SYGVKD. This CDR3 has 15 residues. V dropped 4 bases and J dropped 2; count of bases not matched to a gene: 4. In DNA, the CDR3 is TGTGCCATCAGTGCCGGGACTAGGACCTACAATGAGCAGTTCTTC. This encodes CAISAGTRTYNEQFF.

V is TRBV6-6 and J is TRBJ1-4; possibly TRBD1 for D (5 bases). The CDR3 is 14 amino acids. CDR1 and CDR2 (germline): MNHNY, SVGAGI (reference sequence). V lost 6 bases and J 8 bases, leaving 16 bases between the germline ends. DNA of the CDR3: TGTGCCAGCAGCCCCGTTTCAGGGCACGAAAAACTGTTTTTT. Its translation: CASSPVSGHEKLFF.

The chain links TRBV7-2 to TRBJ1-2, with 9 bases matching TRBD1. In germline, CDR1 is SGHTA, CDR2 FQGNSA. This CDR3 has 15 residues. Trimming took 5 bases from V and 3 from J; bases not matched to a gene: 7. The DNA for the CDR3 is TGTGCCAGCAGCCTCCCGGACAGGGGTGACTATGGCTACACCTTC. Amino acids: CASSLPDRGDYGYTF.

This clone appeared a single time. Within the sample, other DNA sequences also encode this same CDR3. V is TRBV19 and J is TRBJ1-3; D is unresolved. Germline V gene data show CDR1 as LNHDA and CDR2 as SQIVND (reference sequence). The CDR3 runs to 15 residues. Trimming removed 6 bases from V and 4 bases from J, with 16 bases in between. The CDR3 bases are TGTGCCAGTAGCTCCGCGGGAGAGTCCGGAAACACCATATATTTT. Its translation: CASSSAGESGNTIYF. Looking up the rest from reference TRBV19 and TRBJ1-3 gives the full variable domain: DGGITQSPKYLFRKEGQNVTLSCEQNLNHDAMYWYRQDPGQGLRLIYYSQIVNDFQKGDIAEGYSVSREKKESFPLTVTSAQKNPTAFYLCASSSAGESGNTIYFGEGSWLTVV.

DNA for the CDR3: TGTGCCAGCAGAGATCGAGAGGACACTGAAGCTTTCTTT. This codes for CASRDREDTEAFF. V and J are TRBV12-3 or TRBV12-4 and TRBJ1-1; D is uncertain. The CDR3 extends over 13 amino acids. The V end was cut by 6 bases, the J end by 3 bases, with 11 bases between.

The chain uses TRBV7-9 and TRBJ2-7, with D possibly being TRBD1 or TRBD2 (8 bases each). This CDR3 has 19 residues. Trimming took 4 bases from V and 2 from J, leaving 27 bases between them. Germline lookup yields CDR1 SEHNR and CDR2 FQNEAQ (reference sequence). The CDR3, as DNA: TGTGCCAGCAGCTCCGGGACAGGCGACAGCGGGAGTTTTGCCTACGAGCAGTACTTC. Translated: CASSSGTGDSGSFAYEQYF.

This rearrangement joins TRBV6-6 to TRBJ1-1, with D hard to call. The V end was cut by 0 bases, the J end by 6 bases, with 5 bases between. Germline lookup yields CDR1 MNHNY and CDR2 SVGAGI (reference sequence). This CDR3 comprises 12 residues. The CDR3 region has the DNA TGTGCCAGCAGTTACTCTTGGTCTGAAGCTTTCTTT. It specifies CASSYSWSEAFF.

The CDR3 spells CAWNPTGGAKNIQYF. CDR3 nucleotide sequence: TGTGCCTGGAACCCGACGGGAGGAGCCAAAAACATTCAGTACTTC. The chain employs TRBV30 and TRBJ2-4; 7 nucleotides agree with TRBD2. V shed 4 bases, J shed 0 bases, and the junction held 6 bases outside the gene matches. Germline values: CDR1 GTSNPN, CDR2 SVGIG (reference sequence). This CDR3 is 15 amino acids long.

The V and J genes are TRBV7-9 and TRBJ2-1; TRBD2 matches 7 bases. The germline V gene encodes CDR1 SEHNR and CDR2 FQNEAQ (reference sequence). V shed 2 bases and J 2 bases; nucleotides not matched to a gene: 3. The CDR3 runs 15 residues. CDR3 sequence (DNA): TGTGCCAGCAGCTTATGGGCGGGAGCCTACAATGAGCAGTTCTTC. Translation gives CASSLWAGAYNEQFF.

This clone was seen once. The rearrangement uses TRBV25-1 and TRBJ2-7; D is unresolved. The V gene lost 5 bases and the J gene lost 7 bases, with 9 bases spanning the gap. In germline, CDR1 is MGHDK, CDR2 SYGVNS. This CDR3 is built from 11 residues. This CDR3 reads CASSLMREQYF. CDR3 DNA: TGTGCCAGCAGTCTCATGCGTGAGCAGTACTTC.

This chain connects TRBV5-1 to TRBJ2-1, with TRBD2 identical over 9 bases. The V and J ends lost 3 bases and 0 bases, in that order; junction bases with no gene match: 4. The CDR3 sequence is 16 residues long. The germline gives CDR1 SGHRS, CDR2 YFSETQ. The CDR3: CASSSTSGSSYNEQFF. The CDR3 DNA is TGCGCCAGCAGCTCGACTAGCGGAAGCTCCTACAATGAGCAGTTCTTC.

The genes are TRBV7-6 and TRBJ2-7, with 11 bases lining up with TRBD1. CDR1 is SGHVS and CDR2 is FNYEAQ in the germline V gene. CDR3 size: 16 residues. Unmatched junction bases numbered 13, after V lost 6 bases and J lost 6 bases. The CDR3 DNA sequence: TGTGCCAGCAGTCTAATCAGCGGGACAGGGGGGATCGAGCAGTACTTC. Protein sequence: CASSLISGTGGIEQYF.

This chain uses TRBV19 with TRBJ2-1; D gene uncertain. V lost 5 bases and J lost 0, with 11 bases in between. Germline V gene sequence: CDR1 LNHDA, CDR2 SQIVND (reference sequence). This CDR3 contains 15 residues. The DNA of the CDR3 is TGTGCCAGTAGTTTTGCGGATAGCTCCTACAATGAGCAGTTCTTC. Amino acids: CASSFADSSYNEQFF.

DNA of the CDR3: TGTGCCAGCAGCCCAGAGGGTGGCGCGGATCGTGAAGGCTACACCTTC. Amino acid sequence: CASSPEGGADREGYTF. The chain carries TRBV7-6 and TRBJ1-2, with D unresolved. Trimming took off 5 bases at V and 8 bases at J, with 24 bases between the two ends. Germline-derived CDR1 and CDR2 are SGHVS and FNYEAQ. CDR3 length: 16 amino acids.